Each of the 19 T cell receptor beta chains below was sequenced from the same sample in a study of shared clonotypes between healthy human individuals. The data were produced by immunoSEQ multiplex PCR, yet TCRdb's version contains in-frame clones alone and is incomplete. The sample includes more than 2 million clones, around 95% of them seen just once. The source material was naive CD4+ T cells sorted from blood. Noted subset: CD45RA+ positively selected. The origin of the receptors is a man aged 18 to 29 in good health.

The chain uses TRBV4-3 and TRBJ2-1, with 8 bases fitting TRBD2. With 0 bases clipped from V and 9 bases from J, the junction kept 4 bases outside the gene matches. The CDR3 is 14 amino acids. The germline gives CDR1 LGHNA, CDR2 YSLEER. CDR3: CASSQETSVGEQFF. CDR3 bases: TGCGCCAGCAGCCAAGAGACTAGCGTGGGTGAGCAGTTCTTC.

J is TRBJ1-2 and V is TRBV9; D gene unclear. CDR3 size: 14 residues. Germline assignment: CDR1 SGDLS and CDR2 YYNGEE. V lost 4 bases and J lost 4, with 14 bases in between. The CDR3 loop reads CASSKDGIGYGYTF. The CDR3 DNA reads TGTGCCAGCAGCAAGGACGGTATAGGCTATGGCTACACCTTC.

V is TRBV11-2 and J is TRBJ2-7, with D tentatively TRBD1 or TRBD2 (5 bases each). The CDR3 runs 15 residues. The germline V gene has CDR1 SGHAT and CDR2 FQNNGV. V gave up 1 base and J gave up 2 bases, with 12 bases separating them. The CDR3 sequence is CASSLATGAPYEQYF. CDR3 sequence (DNA): TGTGCCAGCAGCTTAGCTACCGGGGCCCCCTACGAGCAGTACTTC.

This chain joins TRBV29-1 and TRBJ2-1; D perhaps matches TRBD2 (6 bases). Trimming shortened V by 7 bases and J by 3 bases, and 13 bases separated the two germline ends. CDR1 is SQVTM, CDR2 ANQGSEA, per germline. The CDR3 runs to 13 residues. CDR3 amino acids: CSGEVGVYNEQFF. CDR3 nucleotide sequence: TGCAGCGGGGAGGTGGGGGTCTACAATGAGCAGTTCTTC.

In its sample, this clone was seen once. J is TRBJ1-1 and V is TRBV2; D is undetermined. This CDR3 is built from 12 residues. V lost 3 bases and J 11 bases, leaving 13 bases between the germline ends. CDR1 and CDR2 from the germline V gene are SNHLY and FYNNEI. The CDR3 sequence: CASSEDSGSAFF. The CDR3 DNA follows: TGTGCCAGCAGTGAGGATTCGGGGTCCGCTTTCTTT.

This clone appeared a single time. The rearrangement links TRBV5-1 to TRBJ2-1; D is ambiguous. Trimming left V 4 bases short and J 6 bases short, with 14 bases between. Germline V CDR1 and CDR2: SGHRS, YFSETQ. The CDR3 contains 14 residues. Here the CDR3 DNA reads TGCGCCAGCAGCCAAGGTGGGCCCGTCAATGAGCAGTTCTTC. Translation: CASSQGGPVNEQFF.

This chain connects TRBV7-9 to TRBJ1-3; D ambiguous. V gave up 8 bases and J gave up 4 bases, with 9 bases separating them. The CDR3 is made up of 12 amino acids. Germline V CDR1 and CDR2: SEHNR, FQNEAQ (reference sequence). DNA of the CDR3: TGTGCCAGCGCTCAAGGGGGAAACACCATATATTTT. It is translated as CASAQGGNTIYF.

The rearrangement uses TRBV11-3 and TRBJ1-5, with TRBD1 matching 7 bases. Trimming took 5 bases from V and 3 from J; bases not matched to a gene: 13. This CDR3 region has 17 residues. Germline V gives CDR1 SGHNT, CDR2 YENEEA. CDR3 region: CASSPGQIKPLNQPQHF. Here the CDR3 DNA reads TGTGCCAGCAGCCCGGGACAGATCAAGCCTCTCAATCAGCCCCAGCATTTT.

The J gene is TRBJ2-1, the V gene TRBV5-6; TRBD1 is a possible D gene (6 bases). V was shortened by 4 bases and J by 4 bases, with 18 bases between the two germline ends. CDR3 length: 16 residues. Germline CDR1 and CDR2: SGHDT and YYEEEE. The CDR3 loop is CASSPWGRTLYNEQFF. CDR3 coding DNA: TGTGCCAGCAGCCCGTGGGGGCGAACGTTATACAATGAGCAGTTCTTC.

The genes are TRBV4-3 and TRBJ2-2, with 14 positions matching TRBD2. CDR1 LGHNA and CDR2 YSLEER come from the germline V gene. Trimming cost V 4 bases and J 1 base; bases outside gene matches: 2. The CDR3 runs to 17 residues. The chain's CDR3 is CASSPGTSGRNTGELFF. The CDR3, as DNA: TGCGCCAGCAGCCCCGGGACTAGCGGGAGGAACACCGGGGAGCTGTTTTTT.

For this clone: The same CDR3 arises from other DNA sequences in this sample as well. This sequence joins TRBV6-5 and TRBJ2-5; D perhaps matches TRBD1 (6 bases). The CDR3 is 13 residues long. The ends were cut back, 0 bases at V and 5 bases at J, with 7 bases in the middle. The V gene's germline CDR1 is MNHEY and CDR2 SVGAGI. In nucleotides, the CDR3 is TGTGCCAGCAGTTACTCGACAGGCGAGACCCAGTACTTC. Amino acids: CASSYSTGETQYF.

V is TRBV2 and J is TRBJ1-1, with a possible D match to TRBD1 (5 bases). The CDR3 loop spans 14 amino acids. The germline V and J ends were trimmed by 6 bases and 3 bases, with 14 bases remaining between them. Germline V gene lookup returns CDR1 SNHLY and CDR2 FYNNEI. CDR3 loop: CASSLSRVDTEAFF. CDR3 in DNA: TGTGCCAGCAGCCTTAGCAGGGTGGACACTGAAGCTTTCTTT.

This chain uses TRBV19 with TRBJ1-5, with D uncertain. Trimming removed 7 bases from V and 0 bases from J, with 16 bases in between. The CDR3 consists of 16 residues. CDR1 and CDR2 (germline): LNHDA, SQIVND (reference sequence). In DNA, the CDR3 is TGTGCCAGTACCGTGACCGGGTTCTATAGCAATCAGCCCCAGCATTTT. It codes for CASTVTGFYSNQPQHF.

Regarding this clone: The sample carries other DNA sequences with the same CDR3. The chain combines TRBV5-1 with TRBJ2-3, with D tentatively TRBD1 (6 bases). Germline values: CDR1 SGHRS, CDR2 YFSETQ. V was trimmed by 0 bases and J by 0 bases, leaving 8 bases between them. This CDR3 contains 15 residues. The CDR3 region has the DNA TGCGCCAGCAGCTTGGGTGGACAGAGCACAGATACGCAGTATTTT. Its protein is CASSLGGQSTDTQYF.

This clone appeared a single time. This chain joins TRBV5-1 and TRBJ1-1; the D is unclear. CDR1 and CDR2 (germline): SGHRS, YFSETQ. V was clipped by 4 bases and J by 8 bases, with 15 bases between them. The CDR3 runs 13 residues. The CDR3 coding sequence is TGCGCCAGCAGCAGAAATCGCGCTACCGAAGCTTTCTTT. Its translation is CASSRNRATEAFF.

The chain joins TRBV18 to TRBJ2-2; 8 nucleotides align to TRBD2. With V trimmed by 3 bases and J by 3 bases, 12 bases remained unmatched. The CDR3 has 18 residues. In germline, CDR1 is KGHSH, CDR2 LQKENI. Written as DNA, the CDR3 is TGTGCCAGCTCACCTCAAACCTCCAGCGGGAGAGACACCGGGGAGCTGTTTTTT. This sequence encodes CASSPQTSSGRDTGELFF.

This chain joins TRBV5-1 and TRBJ1-4, with D possibly matching TRBD1 (5 bases). CDR1 SGHRS and CDR2 YFSETQ come from the germline V gene. Trimming stripped 0 bases from V and 8 bases from J, with 11 bases between. The CDR3 is made up of 14 amino acids. Here the CDR3 reads CASSLEGPGEKLFF. In nucleotides, the CDR3 is TGCGCCAGCAGCTTGGAGGGCCCAGGGGAAAAACTGTTTTTT.

The CDR3 reads CASSIPSGTYEQYF. The CDR3 DNA reads TGTGCCAGCAGCATCCCTAGCGGGACCTACGAGCAGTACTTC. The chain uses TRBV7-2 and TRBJ2-7; 9 nucleotides match TRBD2. The CDR3 has 14 amino acids. Germline loops: CDR1 SGHTA, CDR2 FQGNSA. V lost 5 bases, J lost 2 bases, and 4 bases stayed unmatched.

In its sample, this clone was seen once. The J gene is TRBJ2-3, the V gene TRBV7-9, with D perhaps matching TRBD2 (5 bases). This CDR3 has 12 residues. From germline, CDR1 is SEHNR and CDR2 FQNEAQ (reference sequence). The germline V and J ends were trimmed by 7 bases and 4 bases, with 9 bases remaining between them. This CDR3 is CASTGFPDTQYF. As DNA, the CDR3 is TGTGCCAGCACGGGATTCCCAGATACGCAGTATTTT. Based on the CDR3 plus reference TRBV7-9 and TRBJ2-3, the full variable domain is DTGVSQNPRHKITKRGQNVTFRCDPISEHNRLYWYRQTLGQGPEFLTYFQNEAQLEKSRLLSDRFSAERPKGSFSTLEIQRTEQGDSAMYLCASTGFPDTQYFGPGTRLTVL.